The rows below give T cell receptor beta chains drawn from one sample of a study of cytomegalovirus exposure and HLA in healthy donors. Sequenced by immunoSEQ multiplex PCR; TCRdb stores in-frame clones only, minus some. The sample includes 150,000 to 180,000 clones, around 68% seen only once; the top ten take 2.1%. Sequencing was carried out using PBMCs. These TCRs come from a man in his thirties or forties in good health and CMV-seronegative. CDR3s include the opening cysteine and the closing phenylalanine or tryptophan. A D gene is named only where the DNA matches it firmly. Expanded clones get a size class; other rows say once, few or many, or leave the size out.

CDR3 length,V gene,J gene,clone size,D gene,CDR3 protein,CDR3 DNA
15,TRBV5-4,TRBJ1-3,-,TRBD1,CASSLGQGDGNTIYF,TGTGCCAGCAGCTTGGGGCAGGGGGACGGAAACACCATATATTTT
15,TRBV7-9,TRBJ1-1,-,TRBD1,CASSLGTGAGTEAFF,TGTGCCAGCAGCTTAGGGACAGGGGCTGGCACTGAAGCTTTCTTT
13,TRBV19,TRBJ2-6,-,-,CASSFSGANVLTF,TGTGCCAGTAGCTTTTCTGGGGCCAACGTCCTGACTTTC
16,TRBV13,TRBJ2-1,few,TRBD1,CASSYQTGKEDNEQFF,TGTGCCAGCAGCTATCAGACAGGGAAAGAAGACAATGAGCAGTTCTTC
14,TRBV5-1,TRBJ2-1,-,TRBD2,CASSPTSDANEQFF,TGCGCCAGCAGCCCAACTAGCGACGCCAATGAGCAGTTCTTC
11,TRBV5-1,TRBJ2-3,-,-,CASSSRDTQYF,TGCGCCAGCAGCTCCCGGGATACGCAGTATTTT
17,TRBV5-1,TRBJ2-5,-,-,CASSLEPRRQGQETQYF,TGCGCCAGCAGCTTGGAACCTAGGCGGCAGGGACAAGAGACCCAGTACTTC
15,TRBV5-4,TRBJ2-7,-,TRBD1,CASSYGQGASGEQYF,TGTGCCAGCAGCTACGGACAGGGGGCATCGGGGGAGCAGTACTTC
14,TRBV11-2,TRBJ1-1,-,-,CASSLDSMNTEAFF,TGTGCCAGCAGCTTAGATTCCATGAACACTGAAGCTTTCTTT
14,TRBV10-3,TRBJ1-2,-,TRBD1,CAIRKTGTGYGYTF,TGTGCCATCAGGAAGACCGGGACAGGGTATGGCTACACCTTC
15,TRBV6-6,TRBJ2-3,-,TRBD2,CASSQPGLAADTQYF,TGTGCCAGCAGTCAGCCGGGACTAGCTGCAGATACGCAGTATTTT
14,TRBV19,TRBJ1-5,-,-,CASSMAYSNQPQHF,TGTGCCAGTAGTATGGCTTATAGCAATCAGCCCCAGCATTTT
20,TRBV4-2,TRBJ2-1,-,TRBD1,CASSHPKRQGTPPSDNEQFF,TGTGCCAGCAGCCACCCCAAGAGACAGGGGACGCCCCCTTCGGACAATGAGCAGTTCTTC
13,TRBV5-6,TRBJ2-7,-,TRBD1,CASSSTGTYEQYF,TGTGCCAGCAGCTCGACAGGGACCTACGAGCAGTACTTC
14,TRBV2,TRBJ1-1,-,-,CASSEGFRGTEAFF,TGTGCCAGCAGTGAAGGGTTCCGAGGGACTGAAGCTTTCTTT
17,TRBV25-1,TRBJ2-3,few,TRBD1,CASSEERTGGGTDTQYF,TGTGCCAGCAGTGAAGAAAGGACAGGGGGAGGCACAGATACGCAGTATTTT
13,TRBV27,TRBJ2-7,few,-,CASSSDRPYEQYF,TGTGCCAGCAGTTCAGACAGACCCTACGAGCAGTACTTC
16,TRBV10-3,TRBJ2-1,-,TRBD1,CAISIGQGAVGNEQFF,TGTGCCATCTCCATCGGACAGGGGGCAGTTGGCAATGAGCAGTTCTTC
14,TRBV2,TRBJ1-1,few,-,CASTLRGSNTEAFF,TGTGCCAGCACCCTCCGCGGGTCCAACACTGAAGCTTTCTTT
11,TRBV7-9,TRBJ2-3,-,-,CASSLSDTQYF,TGTGCCAGCAGCCTGTCAGATACGCAGTATTTT
14,TRBV2,TRBJ1-2,-,TRBD1,CASSEGQGKCGYTF,TGTGCCAGCAGTGAAGGACAGGGCAAGTGTGGCTACACCTTC
16,TRBV7-8,TRBJ2-2,-,TRBD2,CASTPSGGLPTGELFF,TGTGCCAGCACCCCTAGCGGGGGCTTACCCACCGGGGAGCTGTTTTTT
15,TRBV6-1,TRBJ1-2,-,TRBD1,CASSPGGQTNYGYTF,TGTGCCAGCAGTCCTGGGGGACAGACAAACTATGGCTACACCTTC
16,TRBV7-9,TRBJ2-6,-,-,CASSVSTASGANVLTF,TGTGCCAGCAGCGTGAGCACCGCCTCTGGGGCCAACGTCCTGACTTTC
13,TRBV28,TRBJ1-1,-,-,CASDPGGYTEAFF,TGTGCCAGCGACCCGGGCGGGTACACTGAAGCTTTCTTT
13,TRBV2,TRBJ2-5,-,-,CASRLTHQETQYF,TGTGCCAGCAGACTAACCCATCAAGAGACCCAGTACTTC
14,TRBV19,TRBJ1-4,-,-,CASSIRTNSEKLFF,TGTGCCAGTAGTATAAGGACAAATTCTGAAAAACTGTTTTTT
16,TRBV5-1,TRBJ2-5,-,TRBD2,CASSSRLAGGQETQYF,TGCGCCAGCAGCTCAAGACTAGCGGGGGGCCAAGAGACCCAGTACTTC
15,TRBV9,TRBJ2-2,-,-,CASSPNPLNTGELFF,TGTGCCAGCAGCCCTAATCCCCTGAACACCGGGGAGCTGTTTTTT
15,TRBV27,TRBJ2-1,-,TRBD2,CASRRTSGGHNEQFF,TGTGCCAGCAGACGGACTAGCGGGGGCCACAATGAGCAGTTCTTC
17,TRBV9,TRBJ1-2,few,TRBD1,CASSVGTGGGFFYGYTF,TGTGCCAGCAGCGTAGGGACAGGGGGCGGTTTTTTCTATGGCTACACCTTC
15,TRBV25-1,TRBJ1-4,-,-,CASSTNGMREEKLFF,TGTGCCAGCAGTACGAATGGCATGAGGGAGGAAAAACTGTTTTTT
15,TRBV5-6,TRBJ1-1,-,TRBD1,CASTRTGRMNTEAFF,TGTGCCAGTACTAGGACAGGGCGGATGAACACTGAAGCTTTCTTT
11,TRBV7-2,TRBJ2-1,-,-,CASSTQVLQFF,TGTGCCAGCAGCACTCAGGTTTTGCAGTTCTTC
14,TRBV6-6,TRBJ1-1,-,-,CASTLQGVNTEAFF,TGTGCCAGCACTCTACAGGGCGTGAACACTGAAGCTTTCTTT
15,TRBV30,TRBJ2-3,-,TRBD2,CAFSGGLAGPNTQYF,TGTGCCTTTTCAGGCGGACTAGCGGGGCCTAATACGCAGTATTTT
13,TRBV28,TRBJ1-1,-,-,CASSFPAVTEAFF,TGTGCCAGCAGTTTCCCGGCGGTCACTGAAGCTTTCTTT
17,TRBV27,TRBJ2-2,few,TRBD1,CASSLRGQGVMTGELFF,TGTGCCAGCAGTTTGAGGGGACAGGGGGTAATGACCGGGGAGCTGTTTTTT
11,TRBV29-1,TRBJ2-1,-,-,CSVAISNEQFF,TGCAGCGTTGCCATTAGCAATGAGCAGTTCTTC
15,TRBV5-4,TRBJ2-1,-,-,CASRPDSLARIEQFF,TGTGCCAGCCGTCCAGACAGCCTTGCCAGGATTGAGCAGTTCTTC
15,TRBV9,TRBJ1-6,-,TRBD1,CASSVATGDNSPLHF,TGTGCCAGCAGCGTAGCGACAGGGGATAATTCACCCCTCCACTTT
15,TRBV19,TRBJ1-5,-,TRBD1,CASSIEDRENQPQNF,TGTGCCAGTAGTATAGAGGACAGGGAGAATCAGCCCCAGAATTTT
15,TRBV7-3,TRBJ2-1,-,TRBD2,CASSPTGLGGDEQFF,TGTGCCAGCAGCCCTACCGGACTAGGAGGCGATGAGCAGTTCTTC
16,TRBV6-4,TRBJ2-1,-,TRBD2,CASIGLAGATYNEQFF,TGTGCCAGCATTGGCCTAGCGGGGGCCACCTACAATGAGCAGTTCTTC
16,TRBV28,TRBJ2-5,-,-,CASRRLRQVSKETQYF,TGTGCCAGCCGACGCCTAAGACAGGTGTCTAAAGAGACCCAGTACTTC
15,TRBV11-2,TRBJ2-7,few,-,CASSFGSFGTYEQYF,TGTGCCAGCAGCTTTGGATCCTTCGGGACCTACGAGCAGTACTTC
17,TRBV4-3,TRBJ1-2,-,TRBD1,CASSQDTSDRGILGYTF,TGCGCCAGCAGCCAAGATACTTCCGACAGGGGGATCCTTGGCTACACCTTC
16,TRBV5-5,TRBJ2-3,-,TRBD1,CASTLLPGQGTDTQYF,TGTGCCAGCACCCTTCTTCCGGGACAGGGCACAGATACGCAGTATTTT
14,TRBV7-9,TRBJ1-1,-,TRBD1,CASSFATGYTEAFF,TGTGCCAGCAGCTTCGCGACAGGGTACACTGAAGCTTTCTTT
14,TRBV5-1,TRBJ1-1,-,-,CASSSFQGNSEAFF,TGCGCCAGCAGCTCTTTCCAGGGGAATTCTGAAGCTTTCTTT
11,TRBV7-2,TRBJ2-1,-,-,CASSFDWEQFF,TGTGCCAGCAGCTTCGACTGGGAGCAGTTCTTC
14,TRBV5-1,TRBJ2-7,-,-,CASSFQGDSYEQYF,TGCGCCAGCAGCTTCCAGGGCGACTCCTACGAGCAGTACTTC
16,TRBV5-4,TRBJ2-3,-,-,CASSLGSGLYTDTQYF,TGTGCCAGCAGCTTGGGAAGCGGACTGTACACAGATACGCAGTATTTT
13,TRBV28,TRBJ1-2,few,-,CASSLDSNYGYTF,TGTGCCAGCAGTTTGGACAGTAACTATGGCTACACCTTC
16,TRBV19,TRBJ2-1,-,-,CASSIDPGSSYNEQFF,TGTGCCAGTAGTATAGACCCGGGAAGCTCCTACAATGAGCAGTTCTTC
15,TRBV30,TRBJ1-6,-,-,CACKSGSSYNSPLHF,TGTGCCTGCAAGTCGGGGTCCTCCTATAATTCACCCCTCCACTTT